These 7 T cell receptor beta chains came from one sample sequenced in a study of blood T cell repertoires in COVID-19. Measured with immunoSEQ multiplex PCR; TCRdb has only the in-frame clones, and not every one. Seen here are under 200,000 clones, less than 90% observed once, and the top ten hold 9.5% to 12%. The source material was peripheral blood. These receptors were taken from a woman aged 55 to 70 with COVID-19, enrolled during active disease.

DNA of the CDR3: TGTGCCAGTAGTATAGATTCGACAGGGACCTCCTACGAGCAGTACTTC. Protein: CASSIDSTGTSYEQYF. The gene calls are TRBV19 and TRBJ2-7; 7 bases fit TRBD1. Germline trimming cut 0 bases from V and 0 bases from J; bases unmatched to any gene: 5. CDR1 LNHDA and CDR2 SQIVND come from the germline V gene (reference sequence). This CDR3 contains 16 residues.

The rearrangement joins TRBV28 to TRBJ1-5; maybe TRBD1 (6 bases). The CDR3 contains 14 residues. Trimming pared 2 bases from V and 1 base from J, leaving 6 bases between. Per germline, CDR1 MDHEN and CDR2 SYDVKM. The CDR3 is CASSLGQSNQPQHF. The CDR3, as DNA: TGTGCCAGCAGTTTAGGACAGAGCAATCAGCCCCAGCATTTT.

This clone occurred once. The genes are TRBV28 and TRBJ2-2; D perhaps matches TRBD1 (6 bases). This CDR3 is 15 amino acids long. The germline gives CDR1 MDHEN, CDR2 SYDVKM. The germline V and J ends were trimmed by 2 bases and 3 bases, with 10 bases remaining between them. CDR3 nucleotide sequence: TGTGCCAGCAGTTTACCGGACAGCTACACCGGGGAGCTGTTTTTT. Its protein product is CASSLPDSYTGELFF.

This chain connects TRBV5-4 to TRBJ1-1; D gene unclear. Germline values: CDR1 SGHNT, CDR2 YYREEE (reference sequence). The CDR3 consists of 14 residues. Trimming removed 4 bases from V and 0 bases from J, with 10 bases in between. As DNA, the CDR3 is TGTGCCAGCAGCACGCCAGGAATGAACACTGAAGCTTTCTTT. Protein product: CASSTPGMNTEAFF.

This rearrangement joins TRBV7-9 to TRBJ2-6; D possibly corresponds to TRBD1 (5 bases). CDR1 is SEHNR and CDR2 is FQNEAQ in the germline V gene (reference sequence). V lost 10 bases, J lost 4 bases, and 11 bases lay in between. The CDR3 runs to 13 residues. In nucleotides, the CDR3 is TGTGCCACCGAGGCAGGGGGGGCCAACGTCCTGACTTTC. Its translation is CATEAGGANVLTF.

This chain joins TRBV5-4 and TRBJ1-2; 7 positions match TRBD1. This CDR3 region has 16 residues. The germline gives CDR1 SGHNT, CDR2 YYREEE (reference sequence). V gave up 4 bases and J gave up 4 bases; unmatched junction bases: 13. The CDR3 DNA reads as TGTGCCAGCAGCGCCGGTCTGACAGGGAATCGCTATGGCTACACCTTC. This codes for CASSAGLTGNRYGYTF.

The V gene is TRBV9, the J gene TRBJ1-4, with a possible D match to TRBD1 (5 bases). V lost 0 bases and J 7 bases, leaving 10 bases between the germline ends. Germline V gene data show CDR1 as SGDLS and CDR2 as YYNGEE. The CDR3 spans 14 residues. The CDR3 nucleotides are TGTGCCAGCAGCGTAGCCCAGGGCCCTGAAAAACTGTTTTTT. This codes for CASSVAQGPEKLFF.